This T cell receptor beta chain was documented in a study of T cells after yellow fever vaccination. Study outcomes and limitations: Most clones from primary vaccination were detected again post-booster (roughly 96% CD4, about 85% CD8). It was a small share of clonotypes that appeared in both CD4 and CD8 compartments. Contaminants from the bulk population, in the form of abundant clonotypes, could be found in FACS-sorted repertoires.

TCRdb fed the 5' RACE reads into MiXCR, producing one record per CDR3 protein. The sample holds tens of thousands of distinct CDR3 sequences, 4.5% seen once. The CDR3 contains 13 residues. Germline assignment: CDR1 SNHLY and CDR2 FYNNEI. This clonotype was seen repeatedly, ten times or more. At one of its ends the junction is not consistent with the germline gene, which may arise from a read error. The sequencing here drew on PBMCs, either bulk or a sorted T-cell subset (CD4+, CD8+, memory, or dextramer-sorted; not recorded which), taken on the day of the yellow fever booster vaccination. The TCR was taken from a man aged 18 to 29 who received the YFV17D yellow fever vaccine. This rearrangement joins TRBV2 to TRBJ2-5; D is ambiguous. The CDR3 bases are TGTGCCAGCAGCGAAGTTAACCAAGAGACCCAGTACTTC. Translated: CASSEVNQETQYF.